The sequence of this T cell receptor (beta chain) was determined in a study of blood T cell repertoires in COVID-19. Germline CDR1 reads SEHNR; CDR2 reads FQNEAQ (reference sequence). The CDR3 consists of 14 residues. Trimming at V came to 3 bases and at J to 3 bases, leaving 2 bases not matched to a gene. Data came from immunoSEQ multiplex PCR; TCRdb stores just in-frame clones and leaves some out. Among tens of thousands of clones listed, roughly 82% were seen once. The clonotype originates from a man in his forties or fifties with active or convalescent COVID-19. The V and J genes are TRBV7-9 and TRBJ2-3, with TRBD2 identical over 8 bases. The sample consisted of peripheral blood. CDR3 DNA: TGTGCCAGCAGCTTGGCGGGGGGTACAGATACGCAGTATTTT. This translates into CASSLAGGTDTQYF.